This T cell receptor (beta chain) emerged from a study of blood T cell repertoires in COVID-19. Whole-study context: COVID-19 samples, acute and convalescent, were from the United States, Italy and Spain. Sources were T cells, B-cell-depleted T cells, or PBMCs; the material itself was cDNA or gDNA.

CDR1 SGHTS and CDR2 YDEGEE come from the germline V gene. The V gene lost 4 bases and the J gene lost 7 bases, with 12 bases spanning the gap. The CDR3 is made up of 13 amino acids. Per the study methods: Amplification of reference gene primers provided the estimated nucleated cell counts. Produced via immunoSEQ multiplex PCR; TCRdb's table is partial and in-frame only. That table furnishes V, J and clone size, whereas the DNA furnished D and trimming. The repertoire holds around 200,000 clones, with more than 80% as singletons. The origin of this receptor is a human donor in a cohort sampled during active COVID-19. The rearrangement links TRBV5-8 to TRBJ1-5; D unresolved. Sequences were obtained from peripheral blood. Here the CDR3 DNA reads TGTGCCAGCAGCCCCGGGTACGGGCAGCCCCAGCATTTT. The encoded protein is CASSPGYGQPQHF. Complete variable domain (other parts from reference TRBV5-8 and TRBJ1-5): EAGVTQSPTHLIKTRGQQATLRCSPISGHTSVYWYQQALGLGLQFLLWYDEGEERNRGNFPPRFSGRQFPNYSSELNVNALELEDSALYLCASSPGYGQPQHFGDGTRLSIL.